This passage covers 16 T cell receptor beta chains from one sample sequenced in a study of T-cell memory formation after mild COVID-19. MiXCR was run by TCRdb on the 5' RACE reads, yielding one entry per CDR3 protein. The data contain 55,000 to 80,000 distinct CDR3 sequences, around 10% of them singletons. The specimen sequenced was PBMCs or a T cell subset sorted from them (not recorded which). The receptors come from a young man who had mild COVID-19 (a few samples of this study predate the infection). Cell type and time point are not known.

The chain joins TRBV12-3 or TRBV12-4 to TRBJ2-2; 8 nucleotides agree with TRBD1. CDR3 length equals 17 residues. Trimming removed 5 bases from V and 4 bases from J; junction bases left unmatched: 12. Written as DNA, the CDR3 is TGTGCCAGCAGTCAAGGACAGGGTCCCAAGGGCACCGGGGAGCTGTTTTTT. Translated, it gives CASSQGQGPKGTGELFF.

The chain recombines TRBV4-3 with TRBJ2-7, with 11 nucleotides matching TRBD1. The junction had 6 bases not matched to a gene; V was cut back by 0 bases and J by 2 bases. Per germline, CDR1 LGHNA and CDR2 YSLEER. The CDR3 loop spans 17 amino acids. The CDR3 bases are TGCGCCAGCAGCCAAGATCCGGGACAGGGGGTCACCTACGAGCAGTACGTC. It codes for CASSQDPGQGVTYEQYV.

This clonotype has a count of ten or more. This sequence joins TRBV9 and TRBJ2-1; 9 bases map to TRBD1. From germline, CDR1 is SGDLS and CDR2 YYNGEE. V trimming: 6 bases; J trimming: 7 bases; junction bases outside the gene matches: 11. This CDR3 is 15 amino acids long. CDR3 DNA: TGTGCCAGCACCGTTGACGGGACAGGGTATAATGAGCAGTTCTTC. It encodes CASTVDGTGYNEQFF.

The CDR3 region is CASSYSIGGDGNQPQHF. CDR3 nucleotides: TGTGCCAGCAGTTACTCGATAGGAGGGGATGGCAATCAGCCCCAGCATTTT. V is TRBV6-2 or TRBV6-3 and J is TRBJ1-5, with D possibly being TRBD1 (5 bases). Per the germline V gene, CDR1 is MNHEY and CDR2 is SVGEGT. The CDR3 has 17 residues. Deletions cut 0 bases from V and 2 bases from J, with 14 bases between.

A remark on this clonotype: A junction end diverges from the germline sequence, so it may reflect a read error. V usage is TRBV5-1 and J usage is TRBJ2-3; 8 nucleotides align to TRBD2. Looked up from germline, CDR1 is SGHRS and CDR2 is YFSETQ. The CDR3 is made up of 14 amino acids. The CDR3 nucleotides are TGCTCCAGCTCGCTTAGCGGGGACACAGATACGCAGTATTTT. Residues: CSSSLSGDTDTQYF.

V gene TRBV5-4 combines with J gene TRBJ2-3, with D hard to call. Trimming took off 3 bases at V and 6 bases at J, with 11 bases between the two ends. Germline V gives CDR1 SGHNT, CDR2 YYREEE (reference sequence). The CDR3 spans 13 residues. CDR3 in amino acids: CASSSDEADTQYF. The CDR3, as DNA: TGTGCCAGCAGCTCGGACGAGGCGGATACGCAGTATTTT.

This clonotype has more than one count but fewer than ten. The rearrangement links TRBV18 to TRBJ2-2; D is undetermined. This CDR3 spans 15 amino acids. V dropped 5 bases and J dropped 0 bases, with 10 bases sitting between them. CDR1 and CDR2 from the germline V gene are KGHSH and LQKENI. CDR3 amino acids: CASSTQDPNTGELFF. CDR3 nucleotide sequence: TGTGCCAGCTCAACGCAGGACCCGAACACCGGGGAGCTGTTTTTT.

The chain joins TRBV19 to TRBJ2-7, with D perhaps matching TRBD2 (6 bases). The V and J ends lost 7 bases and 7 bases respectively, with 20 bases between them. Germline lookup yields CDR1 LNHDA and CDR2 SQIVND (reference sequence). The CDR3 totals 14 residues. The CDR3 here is CASKPTTAGLEQYF. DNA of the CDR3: TGTGCCAGTAAGCCAACTACGGCGGGGCTTGAGCAGTACTTC.

CDR3 sequence: CASSPRPSSNQPQHF. The CDR3 region has the DNA TGTGCCAGCAGTCCGAGGCCTTCCAGCAATCAGCCCCAGCATTTT. The V gene is TRBV12-3 or TRBV12-4, the J gene TRBJ1-5; D remains ambiguous. V was clipped by 5 bases and J by 1 base, with 12 bases between them. This CDR3 comprises 15 residues.

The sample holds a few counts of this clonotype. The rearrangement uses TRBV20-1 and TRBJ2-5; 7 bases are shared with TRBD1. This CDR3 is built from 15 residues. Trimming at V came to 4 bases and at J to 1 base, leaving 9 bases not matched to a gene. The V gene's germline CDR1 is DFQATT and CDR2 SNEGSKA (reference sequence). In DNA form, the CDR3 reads TGCAGTGCTAAAGGACAGGTGCCGATCCAAGAGACCCAGTACTTC. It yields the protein CSAKGQVPIQETQYF.

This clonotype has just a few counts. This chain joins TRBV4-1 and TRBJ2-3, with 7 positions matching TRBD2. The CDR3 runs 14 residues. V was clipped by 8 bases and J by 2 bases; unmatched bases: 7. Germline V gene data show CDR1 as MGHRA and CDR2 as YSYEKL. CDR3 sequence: CASGLGTNTDTQYF. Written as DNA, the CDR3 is TGCGCCAGCGGCCTGGGGACTAACACAGATACGCAGTATTTT.

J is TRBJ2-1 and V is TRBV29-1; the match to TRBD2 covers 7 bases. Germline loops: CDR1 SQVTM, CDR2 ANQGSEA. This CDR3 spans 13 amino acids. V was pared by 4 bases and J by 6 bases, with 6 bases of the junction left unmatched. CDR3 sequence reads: CSVGLADFNEQFF. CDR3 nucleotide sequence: TGCAGCGTTGGTCTAGCGGACTTCAATGAGCAGTTCTTC.

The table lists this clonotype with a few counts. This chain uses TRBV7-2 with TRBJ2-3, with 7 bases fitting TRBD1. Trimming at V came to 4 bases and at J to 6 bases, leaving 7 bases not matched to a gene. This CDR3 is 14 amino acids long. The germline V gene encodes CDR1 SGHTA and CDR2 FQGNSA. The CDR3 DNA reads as TGTGCCAGCAGCTGGACAGGTGGAGTTGATACGCAGTATTTT. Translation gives CASSWTGGVDTQYF.

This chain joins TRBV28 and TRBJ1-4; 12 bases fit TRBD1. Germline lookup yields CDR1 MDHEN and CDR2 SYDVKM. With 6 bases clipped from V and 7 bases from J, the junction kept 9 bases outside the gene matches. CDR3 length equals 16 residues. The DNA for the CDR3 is TGTGCCAGCAGCGATCCCGGGACAGGGGGCACTGAAAAACTGTTTTTT. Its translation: CASSDPGTGGTEKLFF.

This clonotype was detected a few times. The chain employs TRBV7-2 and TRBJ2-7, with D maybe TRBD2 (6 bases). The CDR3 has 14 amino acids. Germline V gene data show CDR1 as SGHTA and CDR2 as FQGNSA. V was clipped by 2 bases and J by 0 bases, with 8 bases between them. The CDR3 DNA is TGTGCCAGCAGCTTATGGGACTCCTCCTACGAGCAGTACTTC. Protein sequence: CASSLWDSSYEQYF.

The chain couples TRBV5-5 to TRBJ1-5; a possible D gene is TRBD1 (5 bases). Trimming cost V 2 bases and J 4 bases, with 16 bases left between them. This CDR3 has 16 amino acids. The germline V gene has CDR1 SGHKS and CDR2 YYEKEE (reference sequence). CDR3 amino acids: CASSFGAGRFNQPQHF. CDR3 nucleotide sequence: TGTGCCAGCAGCTTTGGGGCAGGGAGGTTTAATCAGCCCCAGCATTTT.